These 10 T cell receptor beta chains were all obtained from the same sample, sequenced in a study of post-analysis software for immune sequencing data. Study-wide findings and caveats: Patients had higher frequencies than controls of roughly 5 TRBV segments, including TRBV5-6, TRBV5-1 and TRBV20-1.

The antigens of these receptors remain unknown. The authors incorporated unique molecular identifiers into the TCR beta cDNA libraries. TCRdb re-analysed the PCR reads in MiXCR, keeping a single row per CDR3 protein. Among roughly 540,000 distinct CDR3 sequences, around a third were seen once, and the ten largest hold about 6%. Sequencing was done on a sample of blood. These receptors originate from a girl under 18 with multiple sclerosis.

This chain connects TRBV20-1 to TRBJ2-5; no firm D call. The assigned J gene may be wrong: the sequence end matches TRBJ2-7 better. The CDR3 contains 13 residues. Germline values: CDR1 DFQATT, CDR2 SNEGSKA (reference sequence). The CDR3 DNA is TGCAGTGCTAGAGCTCAGACAAGCTACGAGCAGTACTTC. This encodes CSARAQTSYEQYF.

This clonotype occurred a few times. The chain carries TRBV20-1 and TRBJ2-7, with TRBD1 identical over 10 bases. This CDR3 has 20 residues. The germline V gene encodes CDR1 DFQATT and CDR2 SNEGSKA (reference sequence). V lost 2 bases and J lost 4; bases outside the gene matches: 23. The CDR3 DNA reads TGCAGTGCTAGAACGCGGGTGGTCCGACCTGGGACAGGGGCGCGGTACGAGCAGTACTTC. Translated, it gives CSARTRVVRPGTGARYEQYF.

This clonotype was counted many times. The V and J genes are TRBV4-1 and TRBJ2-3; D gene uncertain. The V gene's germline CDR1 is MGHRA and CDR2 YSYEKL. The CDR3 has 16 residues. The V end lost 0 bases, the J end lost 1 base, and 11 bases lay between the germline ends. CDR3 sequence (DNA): TGCGCCAGCAGCCAAGACATGCTTTCTGGCACAGATACGCAGTATTTT. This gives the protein CASSQDMLSGTDTQYF.

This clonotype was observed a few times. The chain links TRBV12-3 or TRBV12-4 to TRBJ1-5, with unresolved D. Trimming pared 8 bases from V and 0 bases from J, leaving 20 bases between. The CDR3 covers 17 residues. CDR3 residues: CASLYATSRYSNQPQHF. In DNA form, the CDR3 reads TGTGCCAGCCTCTACGCCACATCCCGATATAGCAATCAGCCCCAGCATTTT.

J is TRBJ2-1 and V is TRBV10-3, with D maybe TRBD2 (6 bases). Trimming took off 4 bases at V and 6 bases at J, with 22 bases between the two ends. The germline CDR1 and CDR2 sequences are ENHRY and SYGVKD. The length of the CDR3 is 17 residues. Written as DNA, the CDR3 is TGTGCCATCAGTGGAGGTAGCGGCCACTCCCTCGGCAATGAGCAGTTCTTC. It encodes CAISGGSGHSLGNEQFF.

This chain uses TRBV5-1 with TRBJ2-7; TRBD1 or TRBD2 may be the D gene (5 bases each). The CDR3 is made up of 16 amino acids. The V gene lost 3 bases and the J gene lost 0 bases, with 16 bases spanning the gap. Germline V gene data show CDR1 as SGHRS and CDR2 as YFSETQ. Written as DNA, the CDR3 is TGCGCCAGCAGCTGGAATCCCGGGACGGCCTCCTACGAGCAGTACTTC. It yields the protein CASSWNPGTASYEQYF.

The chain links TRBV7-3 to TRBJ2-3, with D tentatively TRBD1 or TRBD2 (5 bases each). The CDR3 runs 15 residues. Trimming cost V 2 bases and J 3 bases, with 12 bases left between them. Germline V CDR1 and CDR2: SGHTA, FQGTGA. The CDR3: CASSLQGTRTDTQYF. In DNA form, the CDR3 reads TGTGCCAGCAGCTTACAGGGAACTAGAACAGATACGCAGTATTTT.

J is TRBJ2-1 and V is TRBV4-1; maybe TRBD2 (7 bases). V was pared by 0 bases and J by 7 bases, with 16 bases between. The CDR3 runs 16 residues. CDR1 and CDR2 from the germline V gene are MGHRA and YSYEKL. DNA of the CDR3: TGCGCCAGCAGCCAAGATTTAACGGGGGGCCTTAATGAGCAGTTCTTC. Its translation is CASSQDLTGGLNEQFF.

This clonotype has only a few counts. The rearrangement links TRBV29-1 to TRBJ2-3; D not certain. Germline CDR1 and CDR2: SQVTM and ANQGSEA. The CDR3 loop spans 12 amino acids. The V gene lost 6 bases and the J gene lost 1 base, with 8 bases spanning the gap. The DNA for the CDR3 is TGCAGCGTGGGAAGCGGCACAGATACGCAGTATTTT. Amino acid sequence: CSVGSGTDTQYF.

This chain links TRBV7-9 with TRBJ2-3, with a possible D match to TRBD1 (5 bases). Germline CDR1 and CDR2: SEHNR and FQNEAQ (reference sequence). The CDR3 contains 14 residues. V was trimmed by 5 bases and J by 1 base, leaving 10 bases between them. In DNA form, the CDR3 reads TGTGCCAGCAGCCTGACAGTAGGCACAGATACGCAGTATTTT. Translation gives CASSLTVGTDTQYF.